Presented here are 25 T cell receptor beta chains from one specimen sequenced in a study of cytomegalovirus exposure and HLA in healthy donors. The repertoire was sequenced with immunoSEQ multiplex PCR; TCRdb's copy has only in-frame clones and lacks some. Among fewer than 200,000 clones, 89% were seen once, and the ten largest hold 4.2%. Source material: PBMCs. These receptors all stem from a man between 18 and 35 years old in good health and CMV-seropositive.

This chain uses TRBV28 with TRBJ1-2; D is ambiguous. V lost 7 bases and J 6 bases, leaving 15 bases between the germline ends. Per germline, CDR1 MDHEN and CDR2 SYDVKM. The CDR3 runs to 13 residues. The CDR3 region is CASTDPGLDGYTF. For the CDR3, the DNA is TGTGCCAGCACCGACCCAGGTCTGGATGGCTACACCTTC.

The chain carries TRBV19 and TRBJ1-5; TRBD1 matches at 8 bases. Unmatched junction bases numbered 6, after V lost 3 bases and J lost 5 bases. Germline CDR1 LNHDA, CDR2 SQIVND (reference sequence). This CDR3 is built from 15 residues. CDR3 nucleotide sequence: TGTGCCAGTAGTATTTCGGCAGGGGGCTATCAGCCCCAGCATTTT. It translates to CASSISAGGYQPQHF.

This chain connects TRBV6-5 to TRBJ2-7; tentatively, D is TRBD2 (6 bases). V shed 6 bases and J shed 3 bases, with 12 bases lying between them. Germline lookup yields CDR1 MNHEY and CDR2 SVGAGI. The length of the CDR3 is 13 residues. This CDR3 reads CASRGTPFYEQYF. CDR3 in DNA: TGTGCCAGCAGGGGGACTCCATTCTACGAGCAGTACTTC.

The chain has TRBV7-9 and TRBJ2-1; TRBD2 aligns across 7 bases. This CDR3 contains 14 residues. With V trimmed by 5 bases and J by 11 bases, 12 bases remained unmatched. Germline V gives CDR1 SEHNR, CDR2 FQNEAQ (reference sequence). The CDR3 loop reads CASSHGGSRTKQFF. Here the CDR3 DNA reads TGTGCCAGCAGCCATGGCGGGAGCCGTACAAAGCAGTTCTTC. Variable domain in full (rest from reference TRBV7-9 and TRBJ2-1): DTGVSQNPRHKITKRGQNVTFRCDPISEHNRLYWYRQTLGQGPEFLTYFQNEAQLEKSRLLSDRFSAERPKGSFSTLEIQRTEQGDSAMYLCASSHGGSRTKQFFGPGTRLTVL.

V usage is TRBV7-2 and J usage is TRBJ1-2, with 7 bases lining up with TRBD1. Germline V gene data show CDR1 as SGHTA and CDR2 as FQGNSA. V lost 0 bases and J lost 4; bases outside the gene matches: 2. The CDR3 has 14 amino acids. This CDR3 is CASSLAWDSYGYTF. The CDR3 bases are TGTGCCAGCAGCTTAGCGTGGGACAGCTATGGCTACACCTTC.

The chain recombines TRBV9 with TRBJ1-4; 9 nucleotides match TRBD1. V lost 3 bases to trimming and J lost 5 bases; unmatched junction nucleotides: 2. There are 14 residues in the CDR3. Germline-derived CDR1 and CDR2 are SGDLS and YYNGEE. In DNA form, the CDR3 reads TGTGCCAGCAGCGCAGGGACAGGGAATGAAAAACTGTTTTTT. It translates to CASSAGTGNEKLFF. Full variable domain (rest looked up from reference TRBV9 and TRBJ1-4): DSGVTQTPKHLITATGQRVTLRCSPRSGDLSVYWYQQSLDQGLQFLIQYYNGEERAKGNILERFSAQQFPDLHSELNLSSLELGDSALYFCASSAGTGNEKLFFGSGTQLSVL.

This chain's CDR3 is CASSAGTRSRRNTGELFF. CDR3 bases: TGTGCCAGCAGCGCAGGGACTAGGAGTCGGAGAAACACCGGGGAGCTGTTTTTT. The rearrangement links TRBV9 to TRBJ2-2; TRBD2 matches 8 bases. Germline lookup yields CDR1 SGDLS and CDR2 YYNGEE. The junction had 12 bases not matched to a gene; V was cut back by 3 bases and J by 2 bases. CDR3 length equals 18 residues.

The rearrangement uses TRBV19 and TRBJ2-1, with D possibly matching TRBD2 (5 bases). This CDR3 is built from 14 residues. Germline loops: CDR1 LNHDA, CDR2 SQIVND (reference sequence). Trimming left V 1 base short and J 6 bases short, with 10 bases between. The chain's CDR3 is CASSIGGRGNEQFF. The DNA of the CDR3 is TGTGCCAGTAGTATAGGAGGGAGAGGCAATGAGCAGTTCTTC.

The V call is TRBV5-1, the J call TRBJ2-7; TRBD2 agrees at 9 bases. Germline assignment: CDR1 SGHRS and CDR2 YFSETQ. The CDR3 totals 19 residues. After removal of 0 bases from V and 2 bases from J, the junction contained 15 bases not matched to a gene. CDR3 sequence (DNA): TGCGCCAGCAGCTTGGGGGCGGCTAGCGGGGCCCACACCACCTACGAGCAGTACTTC. Translated, it gives CASSLGAASGAHTTYEQYF. Drawing the rest from reference TRBV5-1 and TRBJ2-7, the complete variable domain is KAGVTQTPRYLIKTRGQQVTLSCSPISGHRSVSWYQQTPGQGLQFLFEYFSETQRNKGNFPGRFSGRQFSNSRSEMNVSTLELGDSALYLCASSLGAASGAHTTYEQYFGPGTRLTVT.

The chain recombines TRBV5-6 with TRBJ2-2, with 9 bases aligning to TRBD2. In germline, CDR1 is SGHDT, CDR2 YYEEEE. This CDR3 has 16 amino acids. The J segment lost 6 bases and the V segment lost 6 bases, leaving 12 bases of the junction unmatched. As DNA, the CDR3 is TGTGCCAGCATGCCCTCCGGCGGGAGGGCCTCCGGGGAGCTGTTTTTT. This codes for CASMPSGGRASGELFF.

The J gene is TRBJ1-2, the V gene TRBV28, with TRBD1 as a possible D gene (5 bases). The germline V gene has CDR1 MDHEN and CDR2 SYDVKM. The V end was cut by 8 bases, the J end by 7 bases, with 17 bases between. CDR3 size: 13 residues. The CDR3 protein is CASGGLRGGGYTF. In DNA form, the CDR3 reads TGTGCCAGCGGGGGGTTGCGGGGGGGTGGCTACACCTTC.

The rearrangement links TRBV28 to TRBJ1-1; the D gene is possibly TRBD1 (5 bases). The CDR3 totals 15 residues. Looked up from germline, CDR1 is MDHEN and CDR2 is SYDVKM. V shed 7 bases and J shed 0 bases, with 15 bases lying between them. The CDR3 sequence is CASTITGEMNTEAFF. The CDR3 bases are TGTGCCAGCACCATTACAGGCGAGATGAACACTGAAGCTTTCTTT.

This clone was recorded once. V is TRBV10-3 and J is TRBJ2-1, with D maybe TRBD2 (5 bases). Looked up from germline, CDR1 is ENHRY and CDR2 is SYGVKD. CDR3 size: 16 residues. Trimming pared 0 bases from V and 4 bases from J, leaving 13 bases between. Here the CDR3 DNA reads TGTGCCATCAGTGAGTCGAGGAGAGGGCTTTACAATGAGCAGTTCTTC. Its translation: CAISESRRGLYNEQFF.

This chain links TRBV18 with TRBJ2-1; 8 bases line up with TRBD2. V shed 3 bases and J 6 bases; nucleotides not matched to a gene: 4. This CDR3 is built from 14 residues. CDR1 and CDR2 from the germline V gene are KGHSH and LQKENI. The CDR3 here is CASSPSGRRNEQFF. The CDR3 coding sequence is TGTGCCAGCTCACCGAGCGGGAGACGCAATGAGCAGTTCTTC.

The gene calls are TRBV4-1 and TRBJ2-7, with 9 bases fitting TRBD1. The CDR3 consists of 14 residues. Germline V gene data show CDR1 as MGHRA and CDR2 as YSYEKL. V lost 3 bases to trimming and J lost 2 bases; unmatched junction nucleotides: 2. For the CDR3, the DNA is TGCGCCAGCAGCCAGGGGACAGGGCCCTACGAGCAGTACTTC. This sequence encodes CASSQGTGPYEQYF.

V usage is TRBV6-6 and J usage is TRBJ1-3; tentative D call: TRBD1 (5 bases). Per germline, CDR1 MNHNY and CDR2 SVGAGI (reference sequence). The CDR3 spans 14 residues. V gave up 6 bases and J gave up 0 bases, with 9 bases separating them. The CDR3 reads CASRTDSSGNTIYF. Here the CDR3 DNA reads TGTGCCAGCAGGACAGACAGCTCTGGAAACACCATATATTTT.

V gene TRBV5-1 combines with J gene TRBJ2-1; TRBD1 matches at 8 bases. The junction had 7 bases not matched to a gene; V was cut back by 1 base and J by 4 bases. This CDR3 has 16 amino acids. CDR1 SGHRS and CDR2 YFSETQ come from the germline V gene. DNA for the CDR3: TGCGCCAGCAGCTTGCAGGGGGCCGGGGTTTACAATGAGCAGTTCTTC. It is translated as CASSLQGAGVYNEQFF.

The V call is TRBV2, the J call TRBJ2-3; D is unresolved. Germline CDR1 and CDR2: SNHLY and FYNNEI. Trimming stripped 6 bases from V and 0 bases from J, with 19 bases between. This CDR3 is built from 17 residues. The CDR3 DNA follows: TGTGCCAGCAGGAAACTGAGGATTGCTACTAGCACAGATACGCAGTATTTT. Protein: CASRKLRIATSTDTQYF.

This CDR3 reads CATSSPILGGEQYF. The CDR3 DNA is TGTGCCACCAGCAGTCCTATCCTCGGGGGCGAGCAGTACTTC. The genes are TRBV15 and TRBJ2-7, with D maybe TRBD2 (6 bases). V lost 3 bases and J lost 6, with 15 bases in between. Germline V gives CDR1 LNHNV, CDR2 YYDKDF (reference sequence). The CDR3 runs 14 residues.

The genes are TRBV5-1 and TRBJ2-3; 9 positions match TRBD2. This CDR3 has 17 residues. J was trimmed by 4 bases and V by 3 bases; bases with no gene match: 12. Germline CDR1 is SGHRS and CDR2 is YFSETQ. CDR3 region: CASSSGLGLAGSDTQYF. The CDR3 bases are TGCGCCAGCAGCTCGGGCCTGGGCCTAGCGGGATCAGATACGCAGTATTTT.

CDR3 region: CASSKATEQETQYF. CDR3 DNA sequence: TGTGCCAGCAGCAAGGCGACAGAGCAAGAGACCCAGTACTTC. This chain connects TRBV4-2 to TRBJ2-5; D is possibly TRBD1 (5 bases). V was trimmed by 5 bases and J by 2 bases, leaving 12 bases between them. CDR1 is LGHNA, CDR2 YNFKEQ, per germline. This CDR3 contains 14 residues.

This chain links TRBV6-1 with TRBJ1-5; 8 bases line up with TRBD1. Unmatched junction bases numbered 2, after V lost 0 bases and J lost 1 base. From germline, CDR1 is MNHNS and CDR2 SASEGT. The CDR3 loop spans 16 amino acids. The CDR3 DNA reads as TGTGCCAGCAGTGAAGCATGGACAGGGAGCAATCAGCCCCAGCATTTT. Its translation is CASSEAWTGSNQPQHF.

This CDR3 is CASSERQTGLATEAFF. The CDR3 nucleotides are TGTGCCAGCAGTGAAAGGCAAACAGGGTTGGCCACTGAAGCTTTCTTT. V and J are TRBV2 and TRBJ1-1; possible D gene TRBD1, 6 bases. Per germline, CDR1 SNHLY and CDR2 FYNNEI. This CDR3 is 16 amino acids long. V lost 2 bases, J lost 4 bases, and 17 bases lay in between.

This clone occurred a few times. The rearrangement joins TRBV28 to TRBJ2-5; D ambiguous. CDR3 length: 13 residues. Germline V gene lookup returns CDR1 MDHEN and CDR2 SYDVKM. Trimming shortened V by 4 bases and J by 2 bases, and 8 bases separated the two germline ends. CDR3 DNA sequence: TGTGCCAGCAGTTCTCATAGTCAAGAGACCCAGTACTTC. Translating gives CASSSHSQETQYF.

J is TRBJ2-3 and V is TRBV15; 8 positions agree with TRBD2. With V trimmed by 6 bases and J by 2 bases, 7 bases remained unmatched. CDR1 is LNHNV and CDR2 is YYDKDF in the germline V gene (reference sequence). The CDR3 has 15 residues. The CDR3 coding sequence is TGTGCCACCAGGTACGGGACTAGGGTCACAGATACGCAGTATTTT. Translated: CATRYGTRVTDTQYF.